Listed here is a single T cell receptor (beta chain). Clones were sequenced by immunoSEQ multiplex PCR, and TCRdb holds only the in-frame ones, with some missing. The sample includes approximately 1.5 million clones, 98% of them seen just once. The V segment lost 6 bases and the J segment 2 bases; nucleotides outside the gene matches: 11. In germline, CDR1 is MNHEY, CDR2 SMNVEV (reference sequence). The CDR3 has 16 amino acids. This record comes from a study of shared clonotypes between healthy human individuals. V is TRBV27 and J is TRBJ2-7, with 9 bases aligning to TRBD1. The material sequenced was naive CD4+ T cells sorted from blood. Subset reported: CD45RA+ positively selected. This receptor was identified in a man aged 25 to 40 in good health. CDR3 amino acids: CASSPRPDRGTYEQYF. CDR3 nucleotides: TGTGCCAGCAGCCCCCGCCCCGACAGGGGGACCTACGAGCAGTACTTC.